This T cell receptor (beta chain) is from a study of PD-L1 blockade in urothelial cancer. Study overall: Researchers looked at the blood 3 weeks (second dose) and 6 weeks after treatment began.

Spiking of synthetic TCR analog templates was performed in each PCR. The method was immunoSEQ multiplex PCR; TCRdb's version includes in-frame clones alone and lacks a portion of them. This table holds tens of thousands of clones, roughly 87% found once. V lost 10 bases, J lost 8 bases, and 12 bases stayed unmatched. CDR1 is ENHRY, CDR2 SYGVKD, per germline. CDR3 size: 14 residues. This receptor was identified in a man in his sixties with urothelial cancer. This chain connects TRBV10-3 to TRBJ2-1; 9 nucleotides agree with TRBD2. The specimen was PBMCs, collected around atezolizumab (anti-PD-L1) treatment. DNA for the CDR3: TGTGCCACGAGACTCGGGACTAGCAATGATGAGCAGTTCTTC. Translation gives CATRLGTSNDEQFF.